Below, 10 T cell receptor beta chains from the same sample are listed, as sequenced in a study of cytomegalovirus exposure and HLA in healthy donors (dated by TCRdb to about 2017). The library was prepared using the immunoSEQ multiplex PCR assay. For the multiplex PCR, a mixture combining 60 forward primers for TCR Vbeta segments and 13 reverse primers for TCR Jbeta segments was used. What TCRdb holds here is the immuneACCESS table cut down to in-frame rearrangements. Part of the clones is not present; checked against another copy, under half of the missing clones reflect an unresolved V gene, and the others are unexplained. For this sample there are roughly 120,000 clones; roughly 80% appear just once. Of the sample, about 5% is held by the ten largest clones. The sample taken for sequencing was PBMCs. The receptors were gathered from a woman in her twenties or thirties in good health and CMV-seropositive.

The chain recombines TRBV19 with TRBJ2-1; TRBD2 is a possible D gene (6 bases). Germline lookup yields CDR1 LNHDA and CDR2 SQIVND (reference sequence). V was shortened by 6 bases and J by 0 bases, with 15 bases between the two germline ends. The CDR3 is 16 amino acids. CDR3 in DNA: TGTGCCAGTAGCCCCTGGGACTTCAGCTCCTACAATGAGCAGTTCTTC. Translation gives CASSPWDFSSYNEQFF. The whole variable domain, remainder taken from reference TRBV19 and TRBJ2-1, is DGGITQSPKYLFRKEGQNVTLSCEQNLNHDAMYWYRQDPGQGLRLIYYSQIVNDFQKGDIAEGYSVSREKKESFPLTVTSAQKNPTAFYLCASSPWDFSSYNEQFFGPGTRLTVL.

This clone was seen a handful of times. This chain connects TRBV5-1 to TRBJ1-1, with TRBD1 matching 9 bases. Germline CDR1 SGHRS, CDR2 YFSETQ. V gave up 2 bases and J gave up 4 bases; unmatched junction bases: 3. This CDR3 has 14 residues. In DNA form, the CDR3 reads TGCGCCAGCAGCTTAGCGGACAGGGGCACTGAAGCTTTCTTT. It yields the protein CASSLADRGTEAFF.

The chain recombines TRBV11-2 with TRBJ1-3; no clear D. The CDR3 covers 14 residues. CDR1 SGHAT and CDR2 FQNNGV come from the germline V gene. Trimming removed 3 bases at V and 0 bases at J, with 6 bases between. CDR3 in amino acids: CASSFEGSGNTIYF. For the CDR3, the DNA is TGTGCCAGCAGCTTCGAGGGCTCTGGAAACACCATATATTTT. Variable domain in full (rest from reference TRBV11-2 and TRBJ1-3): EAGVAQSPRYKIIEKRQSVAFWCNPISGHATLYWYQQILGQGPKLLIQFQNNGVVDDSQLPKDRFSAERLKGVDSTLKIQPAKLEDSAVYLCASSFEGSGNTIYFGEGSWLTVV.

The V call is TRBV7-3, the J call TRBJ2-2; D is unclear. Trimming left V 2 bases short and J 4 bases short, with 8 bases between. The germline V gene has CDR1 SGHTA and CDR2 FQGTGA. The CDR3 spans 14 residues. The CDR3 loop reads CASSLGASTGELFF. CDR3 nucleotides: TGTGCCAGCAGCTTAGGAGCGAGCACCGGGGAGCTGTTTTTT.

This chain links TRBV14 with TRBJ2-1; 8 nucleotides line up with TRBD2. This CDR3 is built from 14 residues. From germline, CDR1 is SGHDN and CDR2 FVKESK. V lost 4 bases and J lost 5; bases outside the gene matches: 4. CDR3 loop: CASSLAGIHNEQFF. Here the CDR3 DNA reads TGTGCCAGCAGCCTAGCGGGGATTCACAATGAGCAGTTCTTC. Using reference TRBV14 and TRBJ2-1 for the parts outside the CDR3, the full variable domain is EAGVTQFPSHSVIEKGQTVTLRCDPISGHDNLYWYRRVMGKEIKFLLHFVKESKQDESGMPNNRFLAERTGGTYSTLKVQPAELEDSGVYFCASSLAGIHNEQFFGPGTRLTVL.

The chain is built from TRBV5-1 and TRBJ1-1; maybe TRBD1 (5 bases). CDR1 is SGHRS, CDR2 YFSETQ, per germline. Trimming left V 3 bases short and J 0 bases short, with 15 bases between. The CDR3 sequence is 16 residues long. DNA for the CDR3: TGCGCCAGCAGCTGGGGGGGTGGGACGGTGAACACTGAAGCTTTCTTT. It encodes CASSWGGGTVNTEAFF.

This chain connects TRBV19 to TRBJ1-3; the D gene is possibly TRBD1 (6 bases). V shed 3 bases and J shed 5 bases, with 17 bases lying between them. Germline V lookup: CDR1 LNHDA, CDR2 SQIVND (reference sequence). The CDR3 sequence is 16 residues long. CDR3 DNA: TGTGCCAGTAGTATTGTAGCAGGGGCGAGTAGAAACACCATATATTTT. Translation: CASSIVAGASRNTIYF. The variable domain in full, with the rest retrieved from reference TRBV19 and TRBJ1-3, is DGGITQSPKYLFRKEGQNVTLSCEQNLNHDAMYWYRQDPGQGLRLIYYSQIVNDFQKGDIAEGYSVSREKKESFPLTVTSAQKNPTAFYLCASSIVAGASRNTIYFGEGSWLTVV.

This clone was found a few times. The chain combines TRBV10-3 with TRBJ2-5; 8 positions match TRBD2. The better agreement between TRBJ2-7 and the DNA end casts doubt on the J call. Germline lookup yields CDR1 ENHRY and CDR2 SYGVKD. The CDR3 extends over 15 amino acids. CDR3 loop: CAISESGGWMDEQYF. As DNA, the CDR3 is TGTGCCATCAGTGAATCGGGAGGGTGGATGGACGAGCAGTACTTC.

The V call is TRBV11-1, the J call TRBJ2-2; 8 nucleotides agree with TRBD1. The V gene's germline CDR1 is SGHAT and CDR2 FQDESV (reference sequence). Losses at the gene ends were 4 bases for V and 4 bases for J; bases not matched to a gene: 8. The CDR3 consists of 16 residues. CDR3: CASSSWTGMSTGELFF. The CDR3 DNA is TGTGCCAGCAGCTCGTGGACAGGGATGAGCACCGGGGAGCTGTTTTTT.

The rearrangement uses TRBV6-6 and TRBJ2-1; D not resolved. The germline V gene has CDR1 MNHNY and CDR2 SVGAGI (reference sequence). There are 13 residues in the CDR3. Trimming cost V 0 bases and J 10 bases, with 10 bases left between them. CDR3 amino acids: CASSYSNRGEQFF. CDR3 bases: TGTGCCAGCAGTTACTCGAATCGCGGCGAGCAGTTCTTC.